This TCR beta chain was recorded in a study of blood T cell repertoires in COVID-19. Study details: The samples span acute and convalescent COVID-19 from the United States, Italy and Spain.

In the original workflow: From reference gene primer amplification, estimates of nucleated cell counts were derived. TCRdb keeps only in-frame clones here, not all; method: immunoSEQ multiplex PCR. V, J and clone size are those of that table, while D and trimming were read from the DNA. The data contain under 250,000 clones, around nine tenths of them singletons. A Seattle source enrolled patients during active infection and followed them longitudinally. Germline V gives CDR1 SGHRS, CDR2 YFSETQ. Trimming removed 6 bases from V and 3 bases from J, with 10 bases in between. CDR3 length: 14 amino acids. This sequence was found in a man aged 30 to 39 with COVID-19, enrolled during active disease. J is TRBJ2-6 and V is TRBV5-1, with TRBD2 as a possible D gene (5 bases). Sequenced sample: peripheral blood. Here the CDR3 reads CASTIEGGANVLTF. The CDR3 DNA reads TGCGCCAGCACCATAGAGGGTGGGGCCAACGTCCTGACTTTC.